The 19 T cell receptor beta chains reported below all come from one sample, sequenced in a study of blood T cells in healthy people across ages. The second PCR ran about 6 to 12 cycles with a sample-barcoded 5' primer and J-beta primers. TCRdb reprocessed the 5' RACE reads with MiXCR, giving one entry per CDR3 protein. Found here are more than 650,000 distinct CDR3 sequences, less than 70% of them singletons; the top ten hold approximately 40%. Specimen: blood. These receptors were collected from a man older than 75 in good health.

The count of this clonotype is one. One end of the junction does not line up with germline, which may come from a read error. This chain links TRBV6-1 with TRBJ2-5; D ambiguous. The J call may be mistaken, given a closer DNA end match to TRBJ2-7. This CDR3 is 18 amino acids long. CDR1 is MNHNS, CDR2 SASEGT, per germline. The CDR3 spells CASNATRPQLVSCYEQYF. The CDR3 coding sequence is TGTGCTAGCAACGCAACCAGGCCCCAGTTAGTCTCCTGCTACGAGCAGTACTTC.

This clonotype has a single count. The chain uses TRBV3-1 and TRBJ1-2; D gene ambiguous. This CDR3 has 13 residues. In germline, CDR1 is LGHDT, CDR2 YNNKEL (reference sequence). Trimming removed 6 bases from V and 6 bases from J, with 14 bases in between. CDR3 protein: CASSATSRDGYTF. CDR3 bases: TGTGCCAGCAGTGCCACATCGAGGGATGGCTACACCTTC.

This chain uses TRBV20-1 with TRBJ2-1; D unclear. Germline V gives CDR1 DFQATT, CDR2 SNEGSKA (reference sequence). The CDR3 contains 15 residues. Trimming left V 1 base short and J 1 base short, with 11 bases between. Here the CDR3 DNA reads TGCAGTGCTAGAGCTGTCGTGGGGTCCTACAATGAGCAGTTCTTC. As protein: CSARAVVGSYNEQFF.

Many counts were recorded for this clonotype. V is TRBV20-1 and J is TRBJ2-1, with 11 bases that match TRBD2. After removal of 3 bases from V and 9 bases from J, the junction contained 13 bases not matched to a gene. CDR1 is DFQATT, CDR2 SNEGSKA, per germline (reference sequence). This CDR3 has 16 amino acids. The DNA for the CDR3 is TGCAGTGCTAGTATCCTGGCTAGCGGGAGGAGCGGTGAGCAGTTCTTC. It yields the protein CSASILASGRSGEQFF.

The chain uses TRBV7-2 and TRBJ1-4, with TRBD1 as a possible D gene (6 bases). Trimming stripped 2 bases from V and 3 bases from J, with 13 bases between. This CDR3 spans 16 amino acids. Germline-derived CDR1 and CDR2 are SGHTA and FQGNSA. The CDR3 region has the DNA TGTGCCAGCAGCTTATCTCCGGACAGTTCTAATGAAAAACTGTTTTTT. It translates to CASSLSPDSSNEKLFF.

This rearrangement joins TRBV6-2 or TRBV6-3 to TRBJ2-7, with 11 bases that match TRBD2. This CDR3 has 15 amino acids. The V and J ends lost 4 bases and 4 bases, in that order; junction bases with no gene match: 6. Germline V gene data show CDR1 as MNHEY and CDR2 as SVGEGT. The CDR3, as DNA: TGTGCCAGCAGTTCACCGGGACTAGCGGTTTACGAGCAGTACTTC. The encoded protein is CASSSPGLAVYEQYF.

This chain links TRBV6-2 or TRBV6-3 with TRBJ2-5, with TRBD2 matching 9 bases. The J call is in doubt because the DNA end fits TRBJ2-7 better. Germline-derived CDR1 and CDR2 are MNHEY and SVGEGT. The CDR3 sequence is 16 residues long. Here the CDR3 reads CASSYPRAGGLGEQYF. As DNA, the CDR3 is TGTGCCAGCAGCTACCCTCGGGCGGGAGGGCTCGGCGAGCAGTACTTC.

This clonotype was detected only a few times. The V gene is TRBV25-1, the J gene TRBJ1-4; D gene unclear. This CDR3 spans 14 amino acids. The V and J ends lost 2 bases and 8 bases respectively, with 12 bases between them. Per the germline V gene, CDR1 is MGHDK and CDR2 is SYGVNS. The CDR3 DNA reads as TGTGCCAGCAGTGAAACTTCCCCGGAGGAAAAACTGTTTTTT. This encodes CASSETSPEEKLFF.

V gene TRBV6-6 combines with J gene TRBJ2-3; D is possibly TRBD1 (6 bases). The length of the CDR3 is 15 residues. Trimming left V 6 bases short and J 7 bases short, with 20 bases between. CDR1 MNHNY and CDR2 SVGAGI come from the germline V gene (reference sequence). The CDR3 region has the DNA TGTGCCAGCAGACCCCCGGGACACCTTGATAATACGCAGTATTTT. Residues: CASRPPGHLDNTQYF.

The chain uses TRBV12-3 or TRBV12-4 and TRBJ2-7, with 13 bases matching TRBD2. V lost 1 base, J lost 4 bases, and 7 bases stayed unmatched. This CDR3 contains 17 residues. CDR3 protein: CASSLGGTSGKGYEQYF. In DNA, the CDR3 is TGTGCCAGCAGTTTAGGAGGGACTAGCGGGAAGGGGTACGAGCAGTACTTC.

The V and J genes are TRBV2 and TRBJ2-7, with 7 nucleotides matching TRBD1. The end of the DNA fits TRBJ2-5 better, so the J call may be wrong. The CDR3 spans 14 residues. Germline V gene lookup returns CDR1 SNHLY and CDR2 FYNNEI. CDR3 bases: TGTGCCAGCAGTGATGGTAGGGGGCCGGAGACCCAGTACTTC. It is translated as CASSDGRGPETQYF.

The chain is built from TRBV29-1 and TRBJ2-7; a weak D match, TRBD1 (7 bases). Germline lookup yields CDR1 SQVTM and CDR2 ANQGSEA. The CDR3 spans 15 residues. The DNA of the CDR3 is TGCAGTACCAGGGGGGTAGGGGGCCTCTCCTACGAGCAGTACTTC. It encodes CSTRGVGGLSYEQYF.

The V call is TRBV20-1, the J call TRBJ2-2, with 8 nucleotides matching TRBD2. CDR3 size: 13 residues. Germline CDR1 reads DFQATT; CDR2 reads SNEGSKA (reference sequence). Trimming took 6 bases from V and 5 from J; bases not matched to a gene: 5. The CDR3 DNA sequence: TGCAGTGCGGGTGTAGCGGGGACCGGGGAGCTGTTTTTT. This sequence encodes CSAGVAGTGELFF.

The V gene is TRBV14, the J gene TRBJ1-1; D gene ambiguous. The germline V gene encodes CDR1 SGHDN and CDR2 FVKESK. V was cut by 3 bases and J by 0 bases, with 5 bases left in between. This CDR3 comprises 13 residues. The CDR3 coding sequence is TGTGCCAGCAGCCAGTTTATGAACACTGAAGCTTTCTTT. Its protein is CASSQFMNTEAFF.

This clonotype was seen a handful of times. This chain joins TRBV29-1 and TRBJ2-7, with 8 bases fitting TRBD1. Losses at the gene ends were 1 base for V and 2 bases for J; bases not matched to a gene: 7. Germline CDR1 SQVTM, CDR2 ANQGSEA. This CDR3 is 15 amino acids long. In nucleotides, the CDR3 is TGCAGCGTTGAAGCCGTACAGGGGGGCGCCTACGAGCAGTACTTC. It codes for CSVEAVQGGAYEQYF.

The chain uses TRBV27 and TRBJ2-1; 9 bases line up with TRBD2. Germline trimming cut 4 bases from V and 4 bases from J; bases unmatched to any gene: 11. Germline-derived CDR1 and CDR2 are MNHEY and SMNVEV (reference sequence). The CDR3 extends over 17 amino acids. CDR3 sequence reads: CASSSPGRAGGYNEQFF. Written as DNA, the CDR3 is TGTGCCAGCAGTTCCCCGGGCCGTGCGGGAGGGTACAATGAGCAGTTCTTC.

This clonotype was picked up a small number of times. The V gene is TRBV5-1, the J gene TRBJ1-1; 7 bases map to TRBD1. Trimming at V came to 1 base and at J to 3 bases, leaving 3 bases not matched to a gene. Germline V CDR1 and CDR2: SGHRS, YFSETQ. This CDR3 spans 14 amino acids. This CDR3 is CASSLRQGDTEAFF. The CDR3 DNA reads TGCGCCAGCAGCTTGAGGCAGGGGGACACTGAAGCTTTCTTT.

The rearrangement links TRBV30 to TRBJ2-3, with 11 bases aligning to TRBD2. The germline CDR1 and CDR2 sequences are GTSNPN and SVGIG (reference sequence). V was pared by 6 bases and J by 14 bases, with 13 bases of the junction left unmatched. The CDR3 totals 13 residues. CDR3 bases: TGTGCCTGCACTAGCGGGAGATCCAGATACGCGTATTTT. Amino acid sequence: CACTSGRSRYAYF.

The table lists this clonotype with a few counts. The V gene is TRBV7-3, the J gene TRBJ1-2; D not certain. V was clipped by 0 bases and J by 8 bases, with 13 bases between them. This CDR3 has 14 residues. From germline, CDR1 is SGHTA and CDR2 FQGTGA. The CDR3 is CASSLTPGTWGYTF. The CDR3 DNA is TGTGCCAGCAGCTTAACCCCCGGTACATGGGGCTACACCTTC.